Sequencing of this T cell receptor (beta chain) was carried out in a study of spatial heterogeneity in lung cancer. Study details: Detected sequences consistently included more beta-chain ones than alpha-chain ones. Study-wide points: At resection, ubiquitous expanded tumor TCRs appeared in blood more than at follow-up.

This clonotype was seen repeatedly, ten times or more. Its antigen is unknown. Individual TCR cDNA molecules each bore their own unique molecular identifier. TCRdb re-called the 5' RACE reads through MiXCR, storing one row per CDR3 protein. The table records some 41,000 distinct CDR3 sequences, approximately 7% of them present only once. As to time point: sample taken at primary tumor resection. Material for sequencing was whole RNA from tumor, nontumor lung or frozen PBMC, left unsorted. Patients with untreated early-stage non-small cell lung cancer, numbering 72, were the donors. The clonotype comes from a female donor with early-stage non-small cell lung cancer. Sample: PBMCs, taken at surgery.

CDR3: CSITVRGGTDTQYF. CDR3 in DNA: TGCAGTATCACCGTGCGGGGGGGCACAGATACGCAGTATTTT. This chain joins TRBV20-1 and TRBJ2-3, with TRBD2 matching 8 bases. Trimming removed 8 bases from V and 1 base from J; junction bases left unmatched: 8. Germline V CDR1 and CDR2: DFQATT, SNEGSKA (reference sequence). This CDR3 is built from 14 residues.